A single sample gave rise to the 22 T cell receptor beta chains below, sequenced in a study of regulatory T cells in long-lasting Graves disease. This sample's time point: newly diagnosed GD, antithyroid drugs for less than 3 months. Generation of the TCR library employed RNA extracted from PBMCs. CDR3 regions were amplified by Arm-PCR using iRepertoire HTBI primers to build TCR beta libraries. Using its own MiXCR run on the multiplex PCR reads, TCRdb lists one record per CDR3 protein. The sample yields fewer than 350,000 distinct CDR3 sequences, 18% seen once. The source material was peripheral blood mononuclear cells (PBMCs), sampled at new diagnosis, from a patient treated with antithyroid drugs. The receptors stem from a female donor with Graves disease.

This sequence joins TRBV6-2 or TRBV6-3 and TRBJ2-7; TRBD2 is a possible D gene (7 bases). CDR1 and CDR2 (germline): MNHEY, SVGEGT. The CDR3 has 15 residues. The germline V and J ends were trimmed by 2 bases and 1 base, with 12 bases remaining between them. CDR3 sequence reads: CASSYPGGPSYEQYF. DNA of the CDR3: TGTGCCAGCAGTTACCCCGGGGGGCCATCCTACGAGCAGTACTTC.

The chain uses TRBV7-9 and TRBJ2-5, with 7 nucleotides matching TRBD1. The germline V gene encodes CDR1 SEHNR and CDR2 FQNEAQ (reference sequence). V lost 5 bases, J lost 7 bases, and 10 bases stayed unmatched. The CDR3 is made up of 14 amino acids. Here the CDR3 reads CASSADRTIGTQYF. The CDR3 region has the DNA TGTGCCAGCAGCGCGGACAGGACAATAGGGACCCAGTACTTC.

This clonotype was counted ten times or more. The chain uses TRBV12-3 or TRBV12-4 and TRBJ1-1; a possible D gene is TRBD1 (6 bases). V shed 6 bases and J shed 0 bases, with 17 bases lying between them. The CDR3 sequence is 16 residues long. CDR3 loop: CASSPLWGHMNTEAFF. The CDR3 bases are TGTGCCAGCAGCCCGCTGTGGGGACACATGAACACTGAAGCTTTCTTT.

The table lists this clonotype with a few counts. The chain carries TRBV20-1 and TRBJ1-4; no clear D gene. The CDR3 has 15 residues. The germline CDR1 and CDR2 sequences are DFQATT and SNEGSKA (reference sequence). V dropped 1 base and J dropped 1 base, with 10 bases sitting between them. The CDR3 DNA is TGCAGTGCTAGAGGGGCAGCTAGAACTAATGAAAAACTGTTTTTT. Encoded protein: CSARGAARTNEKLFF.

This clonotype was seen at least ten times. This rearrangement joins TRBV29-1 to TRBJ1-1; D is unclear. Looked up from germline, CDR1 is SQVTM and CDR2 is ANQGSEA. This CDR3 comprises 18 residues. Trimming shortened V by 4 bases and J by 1 base, and 25 bases separated the two germline ends. The CDR3 is CSVALYQPFPPWNTEAFF. The CDR3 coding sequence is TGCAGCGTTGCTCTGTATCAGCCTTTCCCCCCTTGGAACACTGAAGCTTTCTTT.

The chain combines TRBV6-1 with TRBJ1-5, with D perhaps matching TRBD1 (5 bases). V dropped 6 bases and J dropped 1 base, with 10 bases sitting between them. The CDR3 consists of 14 residues. The germline V gene has CDR1 MNHNS and CDR2 SASEGT. The CDR3 loop is CASSSDSSNQPQHF. In DNA form, the CDR3 reads TGTGCCAGCAGCTCCGACAGCAGCAATCAGCCCCAGCATTTT.

This clonotype showed up many times. The chain recombines TRBV28 with TRBJ2-1, with 9 bases that match TRBD2. Germline CDR1 and CDR2: MDHEN and SYDVKM. V dropped 6 bases and J dropped 6; count of bases not matched to a gene: 9. CDR3 length: 15 residues. For the CDR3, the DNA is TGTGCCAGCAGGGGGGGACTAGCCCACTTCAATGAGCAGTTCTTC. The encoded protein is CASRGGLAHFNEQFF.

This clonotype was seen at least ten times. This rearrangement joins TRBV2 to TRBJ2-1; no firm D call. The CDR3 runs 16 residues. Germline-derived CDR1 and CDR2 are SNHLY and FYNNEI. V lost 3 bases, J lost 0 bases, and 12 bases lay in between. CDR3 sequence (DNA): TGTGCCAGCAGTGATGATCGTGCTAGCTCCTACAATGAGCAGTTCTTC. Amino acids: CASSDDRASSYNEQFF.

Many counts were recorded for this clonotype. This sequence joins TRBV28 and TRBJ2-1; no firm D call. V lost 5 bases and J lost 0, with 11 bases in between. The CDR3 runs 15 residues. CDR1 MDHEN and CDR2 SYDVKM come from the germline V gene. The CDR3 coding sequence is TGTGCCAGCAGTGGCATTTATGGCTCCTACAATGAGCAGTTCTTC. This encodes CASSGIYGSYNEQFF.

This clonotype appeared many times. The chain has TRBV20-1 and TRBJ2-3; 7 bases align to TRBD2. The CDR3 is made up of 15 amino acids. CDR1 is DFQATT, CDR2 SNEGSKA, per germline (reference sequence). Germline trimming cut 1 base from V and 2 bases from J; bases unmatched to any gene: 6. The CDR3 DNA sequence: TGCAGTGCTAGAGGGAAGCGGGGCTACACAGATACGCAGTATTTT. Translated, it gives CSARGKRGYTDTQYF.

This chain links TRBV6-1 with TRBJ1-5, with D uncertain. V was clipped by 5 bases and J by 6 bases, with 11 bases between them. The germline gives CDR1 MNHNS, CDR2 SASEGT. CDR3 length: 13 amino acids. CDR3 loop: CASSRTATQPQHF. The CDR3 bases are TGTGCCAGCAGTCGAACGGCTACTCAGCCCCAGCATTTT.

This clonotype occurred many times. The chain has TRBV24-1 and TRBJ2-7, with D unresolved. The CDR3 spans 11 residues. Germline values: CDR1 KGHDR, CDR2 SFDVKD. V gave up 1 base and J gave up 6 bases, with 3 bases separating them. DNA of the CDR3: TGTGCCACCAGTGATTTACTCGAGCAGTACTTC. Residues: CATSDLLEQYF.

This clonotype was seen many times. The chain links TRBV20-1 to TRBJ1-1; TRBD1 matches 11 bases. Germline CDR1 is DFQATT and CDR2 is SNEGSKA (reference sequence). J was trimmed by 4 bases and V by 6 bases; bases with no gene match: 1. This CDR3 comprises 12 residues. The CDR3, as DNA: TGCAGTGCCGGACAGGGGGCCACTGAAGCTTTCTTT. This gives the protein CSAGQGATEAFF.

This clonotype has at least ten counts. The gene calls are TRBV19 and TRBJ2-3, with D maybe TRBD1 (5 bases). CDR3 length: 14 amino acids. CDR1 and CDR2 (germline): LNHDA, SQIVND (reference sequence). V was pared by 3 bases and J by 2 bases, with 9 bases between. The CDR3 DNA is TGTGCCAGTAGTATTGACAGTTACACAGATACGCAGTATTTT. Its translation: CASSIDSYTDTQYF.

Regarding this clonotype: A far bigger clonotype differs at one base, so this is likely a read error. CDR3 in DNA: TGTGCCAGCAGTTCCCAGCGGGAGGGCCACGGGGAGCAGTACTTC. Encoded protein: CASSSQREGHGEQYF. The chain links TRBV27 to TRBJ2-4; TRBD2 matches 10 bases. The CDR3 has 15 amino acids. V shed 4 bases, J shed 13 bases, and the junction held 13 bases outside the gene matches. The germline CDR1 and CDR2 sequences are MNHEY and SMNVEV (reference sequence).

As regards this clonotype: This clone may be a read error of a much larger clone one base away. Because it lacks the conserved phenylalanine or tryptophan at the end, this CDR3 is likely a read error. The chain couples TRBV11-2 to TRBJ2-3, with 9 nucleotides matching TRBD2. V shed 5 bases, J shed 2 bases, and the junction held 5 bases outside the gene matches. Germline values: CDR1 SGHAT, CDR2 FQNNGV. The CDR3 is 15 amino acids. The CDR3 sequence: CASSISGRNTDTQYL. The DNA of the CDR3 is TGTGCCAGCAGCATAAGCGGGAGGAACACAGATACGCAGTATCTT.

This sequence joins TRBV6-2 or TRBV6-3 and TRBJ1-2, with D maybe TRBD1 (6 bases). This CDR3 spans 16 amino acids. Per the germline V gene, CDR1 is MNHEY and CDR2 is SVGEGT. V was clipped by 4 bases and J by 4 bases, with 19 bases between them. In DNA, the CDR3 is TGTGCCAGCAGTTCTCCACCGGACAGCATTGGCTATGGCTACACCTTC. Its translation is CASSSPPDSIGYGYTF.

This clonotype has more than one count but fewer than ten. The chain combines TRBV19 with TRBJ1-2; tentative D call: TRBD1 (5 bases). The CDR3 is 15 residues long. From germline, CDR1 is LNHDA and CDR2 SQIVND (reference sequence). V was trimmed by 3 bases and J by 7 bases, leaving 18 bases between them. The CDR3 nucleotides read TGTGCCAGTAGTATTCCGCCGGCCAGGGTGGGTGGCTACACCTTC. This codes for CASSIPPARVGGYTF.

This clonotype has a count of ten or more. This chain links TRBV7-9 with TRBJ2-3; D is unclear. The CDR3 is 14 amino acids. Germline V gene sequence: CDR1 SEHNR, CDR2 FQNEAQ (reference sequence). Trimming removed 5 bases at V and 3 bases at J, with 12 bases between. DNA of the CDR3: TGTGCCAGCAGCCTCCTAACGGGTACAGATACGCAGTATTTT. It yields the protein CASSLLTGTDTQYF.

This clonotype was seen repeatedly, ten times or more. The chain links TRBV11-3 to TRBJ2-1; the D is unclear. The germline CDR1 and CDR2 sequences are SGHNT and YENEEA. The CDR3 runs 13 residues. The germline V and J ends were trimmed by 3 bases and 2 bases, with 5 bases remaining between them. CDR3 nucleotides: TGTGCCAGCAGCTTTAATGCCTACAATGAGCAGTTCTTC. Translated: CASSFNAYNEQFF.

This clonotype was detected a few times. V is TRBV24-1 and J is TRBJ2-5; a weak D match, TRBD2 (5 bases). The CDR3 is 11 amino acids. Germline loops: CDR1 KGHDR, CDR2 SFDVKD. Between the trimmed V and J ends, which lost 5 bases and 6 bases, there was a span of 6 bases. Here the CDR3 DNA reads TGTGCCACCAGTGGAGGGCAGACCCAGTACTTC. It translates to CATSGGQTQYF.

This clonotype was seen only once. This clone may be a read error of a much larger clone one base away. The chain carries TRBV5-1 and TRBJ2-1; D assignment may be TRBD1 or TRBD2 (5 bases each). CDR1 and CDR2 (germline): SGHRS, YFSETQ. The CDR3 has 18 amino acids. CDR3 loop: CASSLDHSPGSSYNEQLF. CDR3 DNA sequence: TGCGCCAGCAGCTTGGACCATTCCCCAGGGAGCTCCTACAATGAGCAGCTCTTC.